A selection of T cell receptor beta chains follows, all from one sample in a study of cytomegalovirus exposure and HLA in healthy donors. Clones were read by immunoSEQ multiplex PCR, and TCRdb kept only the in-frame ones, dropping some. The sample carries about 180,000 clones, approximately 86% recorded once. The sequencing input was PBMCs. These TCRs come from a young man in good health and CMV-seropositive. Both conserved end residues are part of each CDR3. The D gene is left open where the match is weak. Some rows mark clone size as missing; the rest say once, few, many or name a class of expanded clone.

V,size,J,D,length,DNA,CDR3
TRBV7-2,NA,TRBJ1-2,NA,17,TGTGCCAGCAGCTTACCCTCCCGGGGTGCAGGAGACGCTGGCTACACCTTC,CASSLPSRGAGDAGYTF
TRBV6-1,NA,TRBJ1-2,TRBD1,15,TGTGCCAGCAGACCGGGACAGGGAGGGAACTATGGCTACACCTTC,CASRPGQGGNYGYTF
TRBV4-2,NA,TRBJ1-1,NA,13,TGTGCCAGCAGGAAACAGGGGAACACTGAAGCTTTCTTT,CASRKQGNTEAFF
TRBV4-1,NA,TRBJ1-4,TRBD1,15,TGCGCCAGCAGTTTCACCGGGACAGGGGGCACAAAACTGTTTTTT,CASSFTGTGGTKLFF
TRBV27,NA,TRBJ1-5,NA,15,TGTGCCAGCAGTTTATTCTCGGGGGGGTCTCAGCCCCAGCATTTT,CASSLFSGGSQPQHF
TRBV28,NA,TRBJ1-2,TRBD1,14,TGTGCCAGCAGTTCCCAGGGGGCATTCTATGGCTACACCTTC,CASSSQGAFYGYTF
TRBV4-3,NA,TRBJ2-7,TRBD1,15,TGCGCCAGCAGCCAGGATAAGGGACAGGGCTACGAGCAGTACTTC,CASSQDKGQGYEQYF
TRBV28,NA,TRBJ2-7,TRBD2,13,TGTGCCAGCAGAGCTAGCGGGAGGTACGAGCAGTACTTC,CASRASGRYEQYF
TRBV10-3,NA,TRBJ1-2,NA,13,TGTGCCATCAGTGAGTCAACAGGGATGGGCTACACCTTC,CAISESTGMGYTF
TRBV21-1,NA,TRBJ2-1,NA,18,TGTGCCAGCAGCAAAGAACTTAAAATAGACAGAGCCTACAATGAGCAGTTCTTC,CASSKELKIDRAYNEQFF
TRBV9,NA,TRBJ1-4,TRBD1,16,TGTGCCAGCAGCGCCCCTCGGACAGGTGGGGATGAAAAACTGTTTTTT,CASSAPRTGGDEKLFF
TRBV7-6,NA,TRBJ2-6,TRBD1,18,TGTGCCAGCAGCCCCCGGACAGGGGTGTTCTCTGGGGCCAACGTCCTGACTTTC,CASSPRTGVFSGANVLTF
TRBV7-9,NA,TRBJ1-1,TRBD1,16,TGTGCCAGCAGCTTAGCGTGGACAGGGGCGAGCACTGAAGCTTTCTTT,CASSLAWTGASTEAFF
TRBV9,NA,TRBJ2-2,TRBD2,17,TGTGCCAGCAGCCTGGGACTAGCGGGGGGAGAGGCCGGGGAGCTGTTTTTT,CASSLGLAGGEAGELFF
TRBV7-3,NA,TRBJ2-5,TRBD2,16,TGTGCCAGCAGCGCGGGACTAGCGGGGGGGCGAGAGACCCAGTACTTC,CASSAGLAGGRETQYF
TRBV9,NA,TRBJ1-1,TRBD1,14,TGTGCCAGCAGCTCCAAGGGACAGGGCGCTGAAGCTTTCTTT,CASSSKGQGAEAFF
TRBV5-4,NA,TRBJ1-5,NA,16,TGTGCCAGCAGCTTGGGCACAGAATATAGCAATCAGCCCCAGCATTTT,CASSLGTEYSNQPQHF
TRBV9,NA,TRBJ2-7,TRBD2,16,TGTGCCAGCAGCGTCGGTTGGACTAGCGCCGCCTACGAGCAGTACTTC,CASSVGWTSAAYEQYF
TRBV18,once,TRBJ2-5,NA,12,TGTGCCAGCTCACCTACACAAGAGACCCAGTACTTC,CASSPTQETQYF
TRBV7-2,NA,TRBJ2-7,TRBD2,16,TGTGCCAGCAGCTTAGATATGGCGGGAGGTCCCCTTGAGCAGTACTTC,CASSLDMAGGPLEQYF
TRBV7-9,NA,TRBJ1-2,TRBD1,15,TGTGCCAGCAGCCCTTCCAATTCCAGGGGGCGCGGCTACACCTTC,CASSPSNSRGRGYTF
TRBV19,NA,TRBJ1-1,NA,14,TGTGCCAGTAGTATCCGTGGGCCGGGGGCTGAAGCTTTCTTT,CASSIRGPGAEAFF
TRBV30,NA,TRBJ2-7,NA,12,TGTGCCTGGAGTCTGGGCAGGGCCGAGCAGTACTTC,CAWSLGRAEQYF
TRBV9,NA,TRBJ2-1,TRBD1,16,TGTGCCAGCAGCGGCCGGACAGGGGAATCCTACAATGAGCAGTTCTTC,CASSGRTGESYNEQFF
TRBV5-1,NA,TRBJ2-2,TRBD1,15,TGCGCCAGTACTCCGGGACAGGCGAACACCGGGGAGCTGTTTTTT,CASTPGQANTGELFF
TRBV4-1,NA,TRBJ1-1,NA,12,TGCGCCAGCAGTCCGGGTACACATGAAGCTTTCTTT,CASSPGTHEAFF
TRBV11-2,once,TRBJ1-1,TRBD1,14,TGTGCCAGCAGCTTTACGACAGGGGGAGGTGAAGCTTTCTTT,CASSFTTGGGEAFF
TRBV5-3,NA,TRBJ1-4,NA,15,TGTGCCAGAAGCTTGTTACGACAGAGAGAGGAAAAACTGTTTTTT,CARSLLRQREEKLFF
TRBV30,NA,TRBJ1-3,NA,11,TGTGCCTGGAGTGGTAGAGGCACCATATATTTT,CAWSGRGTIYF
TRBV6-6,NA,TRBJ2-5,NA,13,TGTGCCAGCAGTTACCAGGGGCGAGAGACCCAGTACTTC,CASSYQGRETQYF
TRBV6-5,NA,TRBJ2-7,TRBD1,15,TGTGCCAGCATACCAAGACAGGGAAGTGCCTACGAGCAGTACTTC,CASIPRQGSAYEQYF
TRBV15,NA,TRBJ1-1,NA,12,TGTGCCACCAACCTCCGGGGGACTGAAGCTTTCTTT,CATNLRGTEAFF
TRBV7-2,NA,TRBJ2-5,TRBD2,18,TGTGCCAGCAGCCTATACTCTTGGACTAGCGAGATACGAGAGACCCAGTACTTC,CASSLYSWTSEIRETQYF
TRBV28,NA,TRBJ2-2,TRBD1,15,TGTGCCAGCAGTTCCCTGACAGGGGGCACCGGGGAGCTGTTTTTT,CASSSLTGGTGELFF
TRBV27,NA,TRBJ1-2,NA,13,TGTGCCAGCAGTTTATCTAGCCTCGGTGGCTACACCTTC,CASSLSSLGGYTF
TRBV7-9,NA,TRBJ2-1,NA,13,TGTGCCAGCAGCTCTCAGACCGCGGCTGAGCAGTTCTTC,CASSSQTAAEQFF
TRBV7-9,NA,TRBJ1-5,NA,16,TGTGCCAGCAGCTTAGCGGGGTTCGGAGGGAATCAGCCCCAGCATTTT,CASSLAGFGGNQPQHF
TRBV5-6,NA,TRBJ2-5,NA,12,TGTGCCAGCAGCTGGGGTAGGGGGACCCAGTACTTC,CASSWGRGTQYF
TRBV9,once,TRBJ2-5,TRBD2,17,TGTGCCAGCAGCGTAGGGACTAGCGGGAGGCCTCCCGAGACCCAGTACTTC,CASSVGTSGRPPETQYF
TRBV6-5,NA,TRBJ1-2,TRBD1,15,TGTGCCAGCAGTTACTCGGGACAGGGGAACTATGGCTACACCTTC,CASSYSGQGNYGYTF
TRBV9,NA,TRBJ2-1,TRBD2,19,TGTGCCAGCAGCGTAGCCCGGACTACTAGCGGGAGGGCCAACGGCGAGCAGTTCTTC,CASSVARTTSGRANGEQFF
TRBV5-1,once,TRBJ2-2,NA,15,TGCGCCAGCAGCTTGGTACGAGGAAACACCGGGGAGCTGTTTTTT,CASSLVRGNTGELFF
TRBV6-5,NA,TRBJ2-1,TRBD2,15,TGTGCCAGCAGTTACTCACTAGCGGCCTACAATGAGCAGTTCTTC,CASSYSLAAYNEQFF
TRBV19,NA,TRBJ2-7,TRBD2,15,TGTGCCAGTAGTTCGACTAGCGGGAGTTTCGACGAGCAGTACTTC,CASSSTSGSFDEQYF
TRBV7-6,NA,TRBJ1-1,NA,13,TGTGCCAGCAGCTTAACGGTGAACACTGAAGCTTTCTTT,CASSLTVNTEAFF
TRBV7-9,NA,TRBJ2-5,NA,12,TGTGCCAGCAGCCCGCAGGGGGAGACCCAGTACTTC,CASSPQGETQYF
TRBV18,few,TRBJ2-5,NA,15,TGTGCCAGCTCACCACCGTCTAATCGAGTTGAGACCCAGTACTTC,CASSPPSNRVETQYF
TRBV5-1,NA,TRBJ1-1,NA,14,TGCGCCAGCAGCTTAGCCTGGGCAAACACTGAAGCTTTCTTT,CASSLAWANTEAFF
TRBV9,NA,TRBJ1-2,TRBD1,13,TGTGCCAGCAGCTCAAGACAGGGCTATGGCTACACCTTC,CASSSRQGYGYTF
TRBV28,once,TRBJ2-7,TRBD2,17,TGTGCCAGCAGTTTACCCGAGGGACTAGCGGGAGTACACGAGCAGTACTTC,CASSLPEGLAGVHEQYF
TRBV5-5,NA,TRBJ1-5,TRBD1,14,TGTGCCAGCAGCTTCGACAGGGGCGGGCAGCCCCAGCATTTT,CASSFDRGGQPQHF
TRBV6-1,NA,TRBJ2-1,TRBD1,14,TGTGCCAGCATCCCGGGACAGACTTACAATGAGCAGTTCTTC,CASIPGQTYNEQFF
TRBV19,few,TRBJ2-7,TRBD2,15,TGTGCCAGTAGTATCGGACTAGCGGGGATCTACGAGCAGTACTTC,CASSIGLAGIYEQYF
TRBV9,once,TRBJ2-2,NA,14,TGTGCCAGCAGCGTGGGACTCAACACCGGGGAGCTGTTTTTT,CASSVGLNTGELFF
TRBV4-3,NA,TRBJ1-2,NA,13,TGCGCCAGCAGCCATGGGGGGATCGATGGCTACACCTTC,CASSHGGIDGYTF
TRBV18,NA,TRBJ1-6,NA,13,TGTGCCAGCTCAGCCGGACAGAATTCACCCCTCCACTTT,CASSAGQNSPLHF
TRBV5-4,NA,TRBJ1-6,NA,13,TGTGCCAGCAGCAGCCCTGATACTTCACCCCTCCACTTT,CASSSPDTSPLHF
TRBV5-1,NA,TRBJ2-2,NA,15,TGCGCCAGTAAGTCACTAGGAGCGAACACCGGGGAGCTGTTTTTT,CASKSLGANTGELFF